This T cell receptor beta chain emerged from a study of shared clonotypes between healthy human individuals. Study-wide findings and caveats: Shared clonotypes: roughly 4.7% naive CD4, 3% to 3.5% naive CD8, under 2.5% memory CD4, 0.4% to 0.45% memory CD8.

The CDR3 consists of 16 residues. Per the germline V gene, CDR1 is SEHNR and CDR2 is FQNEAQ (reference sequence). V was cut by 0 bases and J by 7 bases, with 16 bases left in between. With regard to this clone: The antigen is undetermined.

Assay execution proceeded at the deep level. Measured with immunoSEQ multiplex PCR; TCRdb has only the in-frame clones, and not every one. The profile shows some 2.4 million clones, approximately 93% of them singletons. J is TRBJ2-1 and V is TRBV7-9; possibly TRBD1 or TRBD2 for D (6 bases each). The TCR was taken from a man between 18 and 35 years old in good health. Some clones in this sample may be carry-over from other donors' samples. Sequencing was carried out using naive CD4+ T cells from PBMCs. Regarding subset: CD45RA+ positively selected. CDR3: CASSLAGGRVENEQFF. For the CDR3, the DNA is TGTGCCAGCAGCTTAGCCGGGGGCAGGGTGGAGAATGAGCAGTTCTTC.